This entry describes one TCR beta chain. What it binds is unknown. Genomic DNA, the template, was used for profiling of the TCR beta VDJ and CDR3. TCRdb re-analysed the reads in MiXCR, keeping a single row per CDR3 protein. The sample shows about 21,000 distinct CDR3 sequences, roughly 43% of them seen only once. The CDR3 covers 13 residues. The V gene's germline CDR1 is SGHRS and CDR2 YFSETQ. V gave up 5 bases and J gave up 7 bases, with 15 bases separating them. The data were taken from a study of CD8+CD57+ T cells in acquired aplastic anemia. Findings and caveats of the study: A lower diversity was found for CD8+CD57+ cells than for total CD4+ and CD8+ pools in patients.

All patients picked for sequencing had shown, by flow cytometry, an expansion of CD8+CD57+ cells. Blood came from patients not yet given any therapy. The receptor was isolated from a human donor with aplastic anemia. J is TRBJ1-2 and V is TRBV5-1; D remains unclear. The specimen was CD8+CD57+ T cells sorted from PBMCs. The subset denotes: bead-enriched CD8+CD57+ effector memory T cells from SAA patients. The CDR3 DNA follows: TGCGCCAGCAGGGAGTCAGTCGCTTTTGGCTACACCTTC. Protein sequence: CASRESVAFGYTF.